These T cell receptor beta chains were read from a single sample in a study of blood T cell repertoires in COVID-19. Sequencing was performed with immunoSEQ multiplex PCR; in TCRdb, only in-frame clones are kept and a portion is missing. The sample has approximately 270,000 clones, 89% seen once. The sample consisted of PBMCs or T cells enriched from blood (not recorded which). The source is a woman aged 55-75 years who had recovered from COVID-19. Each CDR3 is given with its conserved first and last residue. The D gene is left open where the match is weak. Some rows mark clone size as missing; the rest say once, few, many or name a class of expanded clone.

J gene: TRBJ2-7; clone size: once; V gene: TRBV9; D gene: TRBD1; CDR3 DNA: TGTGCCAGCAGCGTAGATCAGGGGGCTCCCGAGCAGTACTTC; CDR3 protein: CASSVDQGAPEQYF
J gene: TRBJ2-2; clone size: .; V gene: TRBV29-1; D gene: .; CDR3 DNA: TGCAGCGTTGGGCCCCGCCAGGCCGGGGAGCTGTTTTTT; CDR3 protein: CSVGPRQAGELFF
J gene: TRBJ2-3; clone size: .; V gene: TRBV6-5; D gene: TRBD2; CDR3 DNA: TGTGCCAGCAGTTACTCGGGACTAAATTCCGATACGCAGTATTTT; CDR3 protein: CASSYSGLNSDTQYF
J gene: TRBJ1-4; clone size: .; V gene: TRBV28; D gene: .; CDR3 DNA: TGTGCCAGCAGACTGAGACAGTACGCTAATGAAAAACTGTTTTTT; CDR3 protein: CASRLRQYANEKLFF
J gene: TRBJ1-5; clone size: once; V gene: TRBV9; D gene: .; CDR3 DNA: TGTGCCAGCAGCATTGACATTTCTCAGCCCCAGCATTTT; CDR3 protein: CASSIDISQPQHF
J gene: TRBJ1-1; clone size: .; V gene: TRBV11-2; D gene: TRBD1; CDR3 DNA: TGTGCCAGCAGCCGCGGACAGGTAACTGAAGCTTTCTTT; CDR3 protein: CASSRGQVTEAFF
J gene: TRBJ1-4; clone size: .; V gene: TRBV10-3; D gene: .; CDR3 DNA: TGTGCCATCAGTGAGTCTGGGAGCGAAAAACTGTTTTTT; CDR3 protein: CAISESGSEKLFF
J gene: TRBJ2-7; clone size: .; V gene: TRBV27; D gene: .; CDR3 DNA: TGTGCCAGCAGTTTTGTCGGTGACTCCTACGAGCAGTACTTC; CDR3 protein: CASSFVGDSYEQYF
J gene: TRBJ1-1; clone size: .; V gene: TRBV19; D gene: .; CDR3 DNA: TGTGCCAGTAGTCGCAGTGGCGGGTTGAACACTGAAGCTTTCTTT; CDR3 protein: CASSRSGGLNTEAFF
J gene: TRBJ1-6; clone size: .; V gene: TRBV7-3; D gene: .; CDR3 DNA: TGTGCCAGCAGCCAAAGGGGCGGCGGGAGACATAATTCACCCCTCCACTTT; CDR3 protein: CASSQRGGGRHNSPLHF
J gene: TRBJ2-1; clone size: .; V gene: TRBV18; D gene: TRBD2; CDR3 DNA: TGTGCCAGCTCACCCTCCGGGGGGGACAATGAGCAGTTCTTC; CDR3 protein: CASSPSGGDNEQFF
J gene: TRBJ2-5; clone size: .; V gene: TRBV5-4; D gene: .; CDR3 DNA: TGTGCCAGCAGCTTGGATCCTACTAGTAGCGAGACCCAGTACTTC; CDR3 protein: CASSLDPTSSETQYF
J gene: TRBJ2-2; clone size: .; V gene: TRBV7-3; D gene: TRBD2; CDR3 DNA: TGTGCCAGCAGCCTATCGTCTAGCGGGAGTGGGGAGCTGTTTTTT; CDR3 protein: CASSLSSSGSGELFF
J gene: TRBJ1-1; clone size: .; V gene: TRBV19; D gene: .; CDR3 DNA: TGTGCCAGTCGAGGGCCCTACACTGAAGCTTTCTTT; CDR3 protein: CASRGPYTEAFF
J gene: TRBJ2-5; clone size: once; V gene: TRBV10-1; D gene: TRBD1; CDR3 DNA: TGCGCCAGCAGTGGAAGGACAGGAAAAATGGAGACCCAGTACTTC; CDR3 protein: CASSGRTGKMETQYF
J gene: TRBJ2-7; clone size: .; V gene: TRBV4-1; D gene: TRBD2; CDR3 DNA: TGCGCCAGCAGCCTTAGACTAGCGGACTCCTACGAGCAGTACTTC; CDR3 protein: CASSLRLADSYEQYF